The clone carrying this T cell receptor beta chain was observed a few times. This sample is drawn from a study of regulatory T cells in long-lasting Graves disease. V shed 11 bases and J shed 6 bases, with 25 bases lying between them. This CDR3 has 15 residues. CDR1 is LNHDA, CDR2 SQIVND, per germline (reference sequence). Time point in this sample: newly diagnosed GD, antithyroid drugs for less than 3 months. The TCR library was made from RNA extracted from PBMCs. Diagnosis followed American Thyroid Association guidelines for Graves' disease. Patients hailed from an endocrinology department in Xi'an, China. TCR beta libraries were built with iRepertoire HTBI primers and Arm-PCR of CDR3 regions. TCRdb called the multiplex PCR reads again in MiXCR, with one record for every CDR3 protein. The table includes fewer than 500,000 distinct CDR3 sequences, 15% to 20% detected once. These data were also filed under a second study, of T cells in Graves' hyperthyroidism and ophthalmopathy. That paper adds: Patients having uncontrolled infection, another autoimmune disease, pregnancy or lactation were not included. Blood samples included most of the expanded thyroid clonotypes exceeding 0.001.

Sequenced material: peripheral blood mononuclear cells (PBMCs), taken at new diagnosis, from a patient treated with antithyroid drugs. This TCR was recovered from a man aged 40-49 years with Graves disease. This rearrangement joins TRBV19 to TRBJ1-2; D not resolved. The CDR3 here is CAGAPVWGSMNGYTF. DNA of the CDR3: TGTGCCGGCGCCCCTGTGTGGGGATCGATGAATGGCTACACCTTC.